This T cell receptor (beta chain) is from a study of shared clonotypes between healthy human individuals. Study-level information: The cohort had two women and a few men, ages 18 to 49.

The CDR3 sequence is 15 residues long. The germline CDR1 and CDR2 sequences are SGHAT and FQNNGV. V dropped 2 bases and J dropped 4 bases, with 14 bases sitting between them. This clone was counted only a few times. The DNA input per sorted-subset replicate PCR was about 220 ng, corresponding to some 27,000 T cell genomes. TCRdb keeps only in-frame clones here, not all; method: immunoSEQ multiplex PCR. Counted here are over a million clones, roughly 74% occurring once; the ten biggest clones make up approximately 0.52%. This receptor was identified in a man younger than 30 in good health. Some clones in this sample may be carry-over from other donors' samples. The genes are TRBV11-2 and TRBJ1-1, with TRBD1 as a possible D gene (5 bases). The specimen sequenced was memory CD4+ T cells from PBMCs. The subset here: CD45RA-negative fraction. CDR3 in amino acids: CASSLIGHFSTEAFF. DNA of the CDR3: TGTGCCAGCAGCTTAATCGGACACTTCTCCACTGAAGCTTTCTTT.